A selection of T cell receptor beta chains follows, all from one sample in a study of cytomegalovirus exposure and HLA in healthy donors. TCRdb keeps only in-frame clones here, not all; method: immunoSEQ multiplex PCR. The data contain under 300,000 clones, around 90% of them singletons. The specimen was PBMCs. The receptors come from a woman under 30 in good health and CMV-seronegative. Both conserved end residues are part of each CDR3. The order of the fields is V gene, clone size, D gene, J gene, CDR3 DNA, CDR3 protein. A D gene is named only where the DNA matches it firmly. Part of the rows lack a size; the others show once, few, many or a class for expanded clones.

V: TRBV27; size: -; D: -; J: TRBJ1-1; DNA: TGTGCCAGCAGTACAGGGCCTGGTTCGAACACTGAAGCTTTCTTT; CDR3: CASSTGPGSNTEAFF
V: TRBV2; size: -; D: TRBD1; J: TRBJ1-1; DNA: TGTGCCACAGGGGGCCAATCTAACACTGAAGCTTTCTTT; CDR3: CATGGQSNTEAFF
V: TRBV12-5; size: -; D: -; J: TRBJ1-1; DNA: TGTGCTAGTGGTTATACAGTGAAGGGGGCTGAAGCTTTCTTT; CDR3: CASGYTVKGAEAFF
V: TRBV6-5; size: once; D: TRBD1; J: TRBJ2-7; DNA: TGTGCCAGCAGTTACTCGGCAGGGGGCTACGAGCAGTACTTC; CDR3: CASSYSAGGYEQYF
V: TRBV6-5; size: -; D: -; J: TRBJ2-1; DNA: TGTGCCAGCAGTTCCCCAACGGGGGACAGCTACAATGAGCAGTTCTTC; CDR3: CASSSPTGDSYNEQFF
V: TRBV7-6; size: -; D: TRBD2; J: TRBJ2-3; DNA: TGTGCCAGCAGCTCCAGTCCGAGCGGGGGCACAGATACGCAGTATTTT; CDR3: CASSSSPSGGTDTQYF
V: TRBV28; size: -; D: -; J: TRBJ1-5; DNA: TGTGCCAGCAGTCCGAATCAGCCCCAGCATTTT; CDR3: CASSPNQPQHF
V: TRBV6-6; size: -; D: TRBD2; J: TRBJ2-1; DNA: TGTGCCAGCAGTTACGGTTCGGGGGGGCTTAGTGAGCAGTTCTTC; CDR3: CASSYGSGGLSEQFF
V: TRBV27; size: -; D: TRBD2; J: TRBJ2-5; DNA: TGTGCCAGCAGTGAGGGTAGCGGGGGCTTCTCGACCCAGTACTTC; CDR3: CASSEGSGGFSTQYF
V: TRBV7-8; size: -; D: TRBD2; J: TRBJ2-1; DNA: TGTGCCAGCAGCTTACTTAGCGGGCCGGGGGGGGAGCAGTTCTTC; CDR3: CASSLLSGPGGEQFF
V: TRBV29-1; size: -; D: -; J: TRBJ2-1; DNA: TGCAGCGTTGCAGGGGCGGGTGAGCAGTTCTTC; CDR3: CSVAGAGEQFF
V: TRBV5-1; size: -; D: TRBD1; J: TRBJ2-5; DNA: TGCGCCAGCAGCGTAACCGGGACAGGGACCCAAGAGACCCAGTACTTC; CDR3: CASSVTGTGTQETQYF
V: TRBV21-1; size: -; D: -; J: TRBJ1-1; DNA: TGTGCCAGCAGCAAAGCGCTTCGGACAGAGCACACTGAAGCTTTCTTT; CDR3: CASSKALRTEHTEAFF
V: TRBV7-9; size: -; D: -; J: TRBJ1-2; DNA: TGTGCCAGCAGCCCCGCCTCGGGGTATGGCTACACCTTC; CDR3: CASSPASGYGYTF
V: TRBV27; size: -; D: -; J: TRBJ2-1; DNA: TGTGCCAGCAGTCCTCATACAATCAATGAGCAGTTCTTC; CDR3: CASSPHTINEQFF
V: TRBV4-1; size: few; D: -; J: TRBJ1-2; DNA: TGCGCCAGCAGCCAAGGTGGGGGGAACTATGGCTACACCTTC; CDR3: CASSQGGGNYGYTF
V: TRBV2; size: -; D: -; J: TRBJ2-2; DNA: TGTGCCAGCACGTATAACCAACTCGTCGCCGGGGAGCTGTTTTTT; CDR3: CASTYNQLVAGELFF
V: TRBV14; size: once; D: -; J: TRBJ1-2; DNA: TGTGCCAGCAGCCAAGCAACTTATGGCTACACCTTC; CDR3: CASSQATYGYTF
V: TRBV19; size: -; D: -; J: TRBJ1-5; DNA: TGTGCCAGTAAGGGTTGGGGGGGGTATAATCAGCCCCAGCATTTT; CDR3: CASKGWGGYNQPQHF
V: TRBV30; size: -; D: -; J: TRBJ1-2; DNA: TGTGCCTGGAGTGTACCCAGGGTAGTAGGCTACACCTTC; CDR3: CAWSVPRVVGYTF
V: TRBV6-5; size: -; D: -; J: TRBJ2-7; DNA: TGTGCCAGCAGTTACTCACAGGGATCCTACGAGCAGTACTTC; CDR3: CASSYSQGSYEQYF
V: TRBV7-9; size: -; D: TRBD1; J: TRBJ1-3; DNA: TGTGCCAGCAGCGTACAGGGGGCAAACACCATATATTTT; CDR3: CASSVQGANTIYF
V: TRBV7-8; size: -; D: -; J: TRBJ2-7; DNA: TGTGCCAGCAGCTTAGCGGAGCCCGTCCTCTACGAGCAGTACTTC; CDR3: CASSLAEPVLYEQYF
V: TRBV19; size: -; D: TRBD1; J: TRBJ1-5; DNA: TGTGCCAGTAGTTCGGACAGGGTCGACAATCAGCCCCAGCATTTT; CDR3: CASSSDRVDNQPQHF
V: TRBV7-9; size: -; D: -; J: TRBJ2-1; DNA: TGTGCCAGCAGCTTGCTGGGGGGGGCAGACAATGAGCAGTTCTTC; CDR3: CASSLLGGADNEQFF
V: TRBV27; size: -; D: -; J: TRBJ1-3; DNA: TGTGCCAGCAGTTTGACACAACGAAACACCATATATTTT; CDR3: CASSLTQRNTIYF
V: TRBV28; size: -; D: -; J: TRBJ1-5; DNA: TGTGCCAGCAGCTTAAACTCGAGACAGCCCCAGCATTTT; CDR3: CASSLNSRQPQHF
V: TRBV6-5; size: -; D: -; J: TRBJ1-2; DNA: TGTGCCAGCAATATTTCGCCGGGGAATGGCTACACCTTC; CDR3: CASNISPGNGYTF
V: TRBV2; size: -; D: -; J: TRBJ1-1; DNA: TGTGCCAGCAAAACAGACCTAAACACTGAAGCTTTCTTT; CDR3: CASKTDLNTEAFF
V: TRBV28; size: -; D: -; J: TRBJ1-1; DNA: TGTGCCAGCAGTTTGGAGGGAGAGGCTTTCTTT; CDR3: CASSLEGEAFF
V: TRBV28; size: -; D: TRBD1; J: TRBJ1-6; DNA: TGTGCCAGCAGTTTTGAAACCGGGACAGGGACTAATTCACCCCTCCACTTT; CDR3: CASSFETGTGTNSPLHF
V: TRBV14; size: -; D: TRBD1; J: TRBJ1-2; DNA: TGTGCCAGCAGCCAGGACAGGTTGGGCTACACCTTC; CDR3: CASSQDRLGYTF
V: TRBV25-1; size: -; D: TRBD1; J: TRBJ2-6; DNA: TGTGCCAGCACGGGACAGGGTTTGGCTGGGGCCAACGTCCTGACTTTC; CDR3: CASTGQGLAGANVLTF
V: TRBV7-8; size: -; D: -; J: TRBJ1-2; DNA: TGTGCCAGCAGCTTAGGTGTCAGGGACTATGGCTACACCTTC; CDR3: CASSLGVRDYGYTF
V: TRBV4-3; size: once; D: -; J: TRBJ2-1; DNA: TGCGCCAGCAGCCAAGAACCCGACAGTATAGCCTACAATGAGCAGTTCTTC; CDR3: CASSQEPDSIAYNEQFF
V: TRBV5-8; size: -; D: -; J: TRBJ1-5; DNA: TGTGCCAGCAGCTTGACTTCAACAGGGACGAGGAATCAGCCCCAGCATTTT; CDR3: CASSLTSTGTRNQPQHF
V: TRBV5-1; size: -; D: -; J: TRBJ1-5; DNA: TGCGCCAGCAGCTTGTACCTTGGACAGACCTCCCATAGCAATCAGCCCCAGCATTTT; CDR3: CASSLYLGQTSHSNQPQHF
V: TRBV5-1; size: -; D: TRBD1; J: TRBJ1-2; DNA: TGCGCCAGCACCGGGACAGAGAACTATGGCTACACCTTC; CDR3: CASTGTENYGYTF
V: TRBV28; size: -; D: TRBD1; J: TRBJ1-4; DNA: TGTGCCAGCAGGCCTACAGGGGAGGACGAAAAACTGTTTTTT; CDR3: CASRPTGEDEKLFF
V: TRBV6-5; size: -; D: -; J: TRBJ1-1; DNA: TGTGCCAGCAGTTACGTGGGCGGGGATGAAGCTTTCTTT; CDR3: CASSYVGGDEAFF
V: TRBV28; size: -; D: -; J: TRBJ2-2; DNA: TGTGCCAGCATTGAGGATTACACCGGGGAGCTGTTTTTT; CDR3: CASIEDYTGELFF
V: TRBV7-6; size: -; D: TRBD1; J: TRBJ2-7; DNA: TGTGCCAGCCGGGACAGGGCTTCCTACGAGCAGTACTTC; CDR3: CASRDRASYEQYF
V: TRBV5-1; size: -; D: -; J: TRBJ1-1; DNA: TGCGCCAGCAGTCAAGTCCAGGGTTGGACTGAAGCTTTCTTT; CDR3: CASSQVQGWTEAFF